The source of this T cell receptor beta chain is a study of cytomegalovirus exposure and HLA in healthy donors. At the level of the study: Genotyping of 398 donors showed that 70% to 90% belonged to the Caucasian-associated ancestry cluster. Whole-study findings and limits: The study designated 150 to 200 TCR beta chains cytomegalovirus-associated.

The study ran its PCR with 60 Vbeta and 13 Jbeta primers. This table comes from immunoSEQ multiplex PCR, and its TCRdb copy is limited to in-frame clones, with some not included. This repertoire shows approximately 200,000 clones, roughly 85% found once; its top ten account for 3.5% to 5%. CDR1 is MNHEY, CDR2 SVGAGI, per germline. The V segment lost 6 bases and the J segment 5 bases; nucleotides outside the gene matches: 9. CDR3 length: 15 amino acids. Remarks on this clone: Its target is unknown.

Input material: PBMCs. This TCR derives from a woman in her 30s in good health and CMV-seropositive. The chain couples TRBV6-5 to TRBJ1-4; 7 nucleotides align to TRBD1. CDR3 nucleotide sequence: TGTGCCAGCAGGCCGACAGGGAGGTCAAATGAAAAACTGTTTTTT. This encodes CASRPTGRSNEKLFF.